A selection of T cell receptor beta chains follows, all from one sample in a study of cytomegalovirus exposure and HLA in healthy donors. Method: immunoSEQ multiplex PCR; TCRdb's copy keeps in-frame clones and lacks some. The data show around 190,000 clones, 65% to 85% seen once. Sequences were obtained from PBMCs. These receptors were collected from a man aged 55 to 69 in good health and CMV-seronegative. The CDR3 runs from the conserved cysteine through the conserved F or W. Fields, in order: clone size, J gene, V gene, D gene, CDR3 length, CDR3 DNA, CDR3 protein. A D gene is named only where the DNA matches it firmly. Expanded clones are given a class, and other clones once, few, many or no size at all.

NA TRBJ1-1 TRBV28 NA 14 TGTGCCAGCAGTTTCAGCCCAAAGGGGACTGAAGCTTTCTTT CASSFSPKGTEAFF
few TRBJ2-7 TRBV10-1 NA 13 TGCGCCAGCAGTGTAGTACAGGGTGGCGAGCAGTACTTC CASSVVQGGEQYF
NA TRBJ2-3 TRBV9 TRBD2 15 TGTGCCACCTCTAGCGGGAGTACGAACACAGATACGCAGTATTTT CATSSGSTNTDTQYF
NA TRBJ1-6 TRBV19 NA 13 TGTGCCAGTACGGACAGTTCCCATTCACCCCTCCACTTT CASTDSSHSPLHF
once TRBJ2-7 TRBV27 NA 14 TGTGCCAGCAGTTCCTCCTCGACCGCAGGGGAGCAGTACTTC CASSSSSTAGEQYF
NA TRBJ1-1 TRBV29-1 NA 13 TGCAGCACCGACGGTGGCAGGGTTTCTGAAGCTTTCTTT CSTDGGRVSEAFF
NA TRBJ1-4 TRBV11-2 TRBD1 16 TGTGCCAGCAGTCTTACCAAGGCGACAGGGGCTGAAAAACTGTTTTTT CASSLTKATGAEKLFF
NA TRBJ1-4 TRBV6-1 TRBD1 15 TGTGCCAGCAGTCAATTTGGACAGGATAATGAAAAACTGTTTTTT CASSQFGQDNEKLFF
NA TRBJ1-5 TRBV11-3 NA 14 TGTGCCAGCAGCTTCGGGACTCTCAATCAGCCCCAGCATTTT CASSFGTLNQPQHF
NA TRBJ2-1 TRBV18 NA 15 TGTGCCAGCTCACCAAACACGTCCCTCTACAATGAGCAGTTCTTC CASSPNTSLYNEQFF
NA TRBJ2-2 TRBV29-1 NA 11 TGCAGCGTTAGACAGGCCGGGGAGCTGTTTTTT CSVRQAGELFF